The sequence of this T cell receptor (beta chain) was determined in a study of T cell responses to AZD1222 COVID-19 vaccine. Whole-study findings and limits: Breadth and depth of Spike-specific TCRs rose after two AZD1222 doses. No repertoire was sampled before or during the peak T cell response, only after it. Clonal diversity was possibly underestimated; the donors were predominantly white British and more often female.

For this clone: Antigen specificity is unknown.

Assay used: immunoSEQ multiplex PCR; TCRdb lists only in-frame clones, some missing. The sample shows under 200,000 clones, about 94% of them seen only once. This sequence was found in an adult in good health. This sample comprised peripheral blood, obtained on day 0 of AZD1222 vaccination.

CDR3 amino acids: CSVDRTGSGSGLFF. CDR3 coding DNA: TGCAGCGTTGACCGGACAGGGTCAGGATCGGGACTGTTTTTT. V and J are TRBV29-1 and TRBJ1-4, with 8 bases identical to TRBD1. Trimming removed 3 bases from V and 13 bases from J; junction bases left unmatched: 13. The germline gives CDR1 SQVTM, CDR2 ANQGSEA. This CDR3 has 14 amino acids.